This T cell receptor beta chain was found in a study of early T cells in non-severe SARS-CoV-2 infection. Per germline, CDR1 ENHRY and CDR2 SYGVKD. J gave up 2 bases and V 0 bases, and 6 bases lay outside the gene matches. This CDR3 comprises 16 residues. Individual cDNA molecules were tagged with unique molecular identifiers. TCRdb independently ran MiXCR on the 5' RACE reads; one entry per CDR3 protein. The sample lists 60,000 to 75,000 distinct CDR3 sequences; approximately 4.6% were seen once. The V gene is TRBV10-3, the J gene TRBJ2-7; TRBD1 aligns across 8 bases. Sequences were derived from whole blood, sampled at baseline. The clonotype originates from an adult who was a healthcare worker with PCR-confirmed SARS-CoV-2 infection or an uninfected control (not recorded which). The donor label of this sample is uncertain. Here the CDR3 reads CAISESRQGHAYEQYF. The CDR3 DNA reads TGTGCCATCAGTGAGTCGAGACAGGGGCACGCCTACGAGCAGTACTTC.